One and the same sample provided the 29 T cell receptor beta chains below, sequenced in a study of blood T cell repertoires in COVID-19. Assay: immunoSEQ multiplex PCR; the TCRdb copy retains only in-frame clones and omits some. Of fewer than 350,000 clones listed, 85% are singletons. The sample comprised PBMCs or T cells enriched from blood (not recorded which). All receptors derive from a woman in her twenties or thirties who had been exposed to COVID-19.

The rearrangement joins TRBV24-1 to TRBJ1-5, with TRBD1 as a possible D gene (6 bases). This CDR3 spans 15 amino acids. Trimming pared 4 bases from V and 3 bases from J, leaving 12 bases between. CDR1 is KGHDR and CDR2 is SFDVKD in the germline V gene. The DNA of the CDR3 is TGTGCCACCAGTGAGGCCAGGGGAGCCAATCAGCCCCAGCATTTT. This translates into CATSEARGANQPQHF.

The CDR3 nucleotides are TGTGCCAGTAGTATAGGCCCCTCTTCGGATCAGCCCCAGCATTTT. Its translation: CASSIGPSSDQPQHF. The V and J genes are TRBV19 and TRBJ1-5; D is uncertain. The CDR3 runs to 15 residues. The ends were cut back, 1 base at V and 5 bases at J, with 12 bases in the middle. The germline V gene encodes CDR1 LNHDA and CDR2 SQIVND (reference sequence).

The J gene is TRBJ2-5, the V gene TRBV6-5; D perhaps matches TRBD2 (5 bases). Trimming removed 6 bases from V and 5 bases from J, with 16 bases in between. The CDR3 totals 14 residues. Looked up from germline, CDR1 is MNHEY and CDR2 is SVGAGI. CDR3 nucleotide sequence: TGTGCCAGCAGGGACCAACTAGGATGGGAGACCCAGTACTTC. This encodes CASRDQLGWETQYF.

The chain is built from TRBV18 and TRBJ1-2, with D perhaps TRBD1 (6 bases). Germline CDR1 and CDR2: KGHSH and LQKENI. V was clipped by 5 bases and J by 8 bases, with 18 bases between them. The CDR3 sequence is 14 residues long. The CDR3 DNA is TGTGCCAGCTCATTACAGGGAGGGAGTTTCGGCTACACCTTC. Its translation: CASSLQGGSFGYTF.

As regards this clone: The same CDR3 also results from other DNA sequences found in this sample. V is TRBV5-1 and J is TRBJ2-7; the match to TRBD1 covers 10 bases. This CDR3 spans 14 amino acids. With 4 bases clipped from V and 4 bases from J, the junction kept 5 bases outside the gene matches. Germline CDR1 SGHRS, CDR2 YFSETQ. The CDR3 is CASSLGTGVYEQYF. The CDR3 nucleotides read TGCGCCAGCAGCCTCGGGACAGGGGTTTACGAGCAGTACTTC. The full variable domain, rest sourced from reference TRBV5-1 and TRBJ2-7, is KAGVTQTPRYLIKTRGQQVTLSCSPISGHRSVSWYQQTPGQGLQFLFEYFSETQRNKGNFPGRFSGRQFSNSRSEMNVSTLELGDSALYLCASSLGTGVYEQYFGPGTRLTVT.

This clone was picked up a small number of times. This CDR3 reads CASRQSGYTF. The CDR3, as DNA: TGTGCCAGTAGACAGAGCGGCTACACCTTC. The chain joins TRBV28 to TRBJ1-2, with D perhaps matching TRBD1 (5 bases). The V end was cut by 9 bases, the J end by 8 bases, with 10 bases between. The CDR3 is 10 residues long. From germline, CDR1 is MDHEN and CDR2 SYDVKM.

J is TRBJ1-6 and V is TRBV18, with 9 nucleotides matching TRBD1. The V and J ends lost 3 bases and 6 bases, in that order; junction bases with no gene match: 9. The CDR3 covers 17 residues. Per the germline V gene, CDR1 is KGHSH and CDR2 is LQKENI. The chain's CDR3 is CASSPEQGAFRNSPLHF. The CDR3 DNA sequence: TGTGCCAGCTCACCCGAACAGGGGGCTTTTCGTAATTCACCCCTCCACTTT.

The chain has TRBV5-4 and TRBJ2-1, with D maybe TRBD1 (5 bases). The CDR3 totals 13 residues. Germline V gene lookup returns CDR1 SGHNT and CDR2 YYREEE (reference sequence). V lost 5 bases and J 1 base, leaving 7 bases between the germline ends. The CDR3 DNA sequence: TGTGCCAGCAGGGCAGGGTCCTACAATGAGCAGTTCTTC. It encodes CASRAGSYNEQFF.

The chain employs TRBV5-1 and TRBJ1-2, with D possibly matching TRBD1 (5 bases). The CDR3 is 17 amino acids. Trimming took 2 bases from V and 4 from J, leaving 21 bases between them. Germline V CDR1 and CDR2: SGHRS, YFSETQ. The CDR3: CASSLGTAQGGAYGYTF. CDR3 nucleotides: TGCGCCAGCAGCTTAGGCACAGCCCAGGGAGGGGCCTATGGCTACACCTTC.

The chain couples TRBV9 to TRBJ2-3; 7 bases align to TRBD2. Germline lookup yields CDR1 SGDLS and CDR2 YYNGEE. V lost 4 bases and J lost 6; bases outside the gene matches: 8. CDR3 size: 14 residues. The CDR3 is CASSSRTRPDTQYF. The CDR3 DNA follows: TGTGCCAGCAGCTCGCGGACTAGACCCGATACGCAGTATTTT. Supplemented by reference TRBV9 and TRBJ2-3, the full variable domain reads DSGVTQTPKHLITATGQRVTLRCSPRSGDLSVYWYQQSLDQGLQFLIQYYNGEERAKGNILERFSAQQFPDLHSELNLSSLELGDSALYFCASSSRTRPDTQYFGPGTRLTVL.

CDR3 sequence: CAWSTGGRGETQYF. The CDR3 bases are TGTGCCTGGAGTACCGGAGGGAGGGGAGAGACCCAGTACTTC. This rearrangement joins TRBV30 to TRBJ2-5; TRBD2 aligns across 7 bases. Trimming cost V 2 bases and J 4 bases; bases outside gene matches: 7. CDR3 length: 14 amino acids. The germline V gene encodes CDR1 GTSNPN and CDR2 SVGIG (reference sequence).

The rearrangement links TRBV27 to TRBJ2-4; D is possibly TRBD2 (5 bases). The V and J ends lost 3 bases and 9 bases respectively, with 15 bases between them. Germline values: CDR1 MNHEY, CDR2 SMNVEV (reference sequence). CDR3 length equals 14 residues. CDR3 coding DNA: TGTGCCAGCAGTTTGAACCTGAGGGAGAGCATTCAGTACTTC. The encoded protein is CASSLNLRESIQYF.

Points on this clone: Its ends do not fully match the called genes, so a read error is possible. The gene calls are TRBV5-1 and TRBJ2-7; the D is unclear. Germline CDR1 SGHRS, CDR2 YFSETQ. The length of the CDR3 is 14 residues. The CDR3 region is CASSLEAGLRVTDF. The CDR3 nucleotides read TGCGCCAGCAGCTTGGAGGCAGGTCTACGAGTAACGGACTTC.

The chain joins TRBV7-2 to TRBJ1-1; D is ambiguous. Germline lookup yields CDR1 SGHTA and CDR2 FQGNSA. There are 13 residues in the CDR3. V dropped 7 bases and J dropped 4 bases, with 13 bases sitting between them. The CDR3 loop is CASTPQVRTEAFF. CDR3 in DNA: TGTGCCAGCACCCCCCAGGTTCGCACTGAAGCTTTCTTT.

This sequence joins TRBV10-3 and TRBJ1-4; 8 bases line up with TRBD1. The CDR3 sequence is 13 residues long. The junction had 1 base not matched to a gene; V was cut back by 6 bases and J by 4 bases. Germline V CDR1 and CDR2: ENHRY, SYGVKD. Here the CDR3 reads CAIRGQGNEKLFF. CDR3 DNA sequence: TGTGCCATCAGAGGACAGGGTAATGAAAAACTGTTTTTT.

This rearrangement joins TRBV7-2 to TRBJ2-3, with 12 positions matching TRBD2. Germline assignment: CDR1 SGHTA and CDR2 FQGNSA. The CDR3 totals 18 residues. Losses at the gene ends were 5 bases for V and 5 bases for J; bases not matched to a gene: 14. The CDR3 protein is CASSASTLAGGAGDTQYF. The CDR3 DNA reads as TGTGCCAGCAGCGCATCAACTCTAGCGGGGGGGGCTGGAGATACGCAGTATTTT. Filled out from reference TRBV7-2 and TRBJ2-3, the complete variable domain reads GAGVSQSPSNKVTEKGKDVELRCDPISGHTALYWYRQSLGQGLEFLIYFQGNSAPDKSGLPSDRFSAERTGGSVSTLTIQRTQQEDSAVYLCASSASTLAGGAGDTQYFGPGTRLTVL.

V gene TRBV7-2 combines with J gene TRBJ1-1; TRBD1 matches 9 bases. The V gene end was trimmed by 5 bases and the J gene end by 5 bases; junction bases not matched to a gene: 9. Per the germline V gene, CDR1 is SGHTA and CDR2 is FQGNSA. The CDR3 consists of 15 residues. The CDR3 protein is CASSTTGTGTTEAFF. The DNA for the CDR3 is TGTGCCAGCAGCACCACCGGGACAGGGACTACTGAAGCTTTCTTT.

The rearrangement joins TRBV9 to TRBJ2-5; 7 nucleotides align to TRBD2. V shed 3 bases and J 0 bases; nucleotides not matched to a gene: 14. The CDR3 sequence is 18 residues long. Germline V gene lookup returns CDR1 SGDLS and CDR2 YYNGEE. Written as DNA, the CDR3 is TGTGCCAGCAGCGCCCGGGGACTACAAGTTGAATACCAAGAGACCCAGTACTTC. It encodes CASSARGLQVEYQETQYF.

The rearrangement uses TRBV19 and TRBJ2-5; 9 bases are shared with TRBD1. Germline V CDR1 and CDR2: LNHDA, SQIVND (reference sequence). The CDR3 is made up of 14 amino acids. V shed 5 bases and J 6 bases; nucleotides not matched to a gene: 7. CDR3 protein: CASSPGTGLKTQYF. The CDR3, as DNA: TGTGCCAGTAGTCCCGGGACAGGGTTGAAGACCCAGTACTTC.

V usage is TRBV5-1 and J usage is TRBJ2-1, with a possible D match to TRBD2 (6 bases). The CDR3 is 16 residues long. CDR1 and CDR2 from the germline V gene are SGHRS and YFSETQ. V was cut by 0 bases and J by 7 bases, with 17 bases left in between. The CDR3, as DNA: TGCGCCAGCAGCTTGGGTGGTCTTGCGGGGAGGAATGAGCAGTTCTTC. Its protein product is CASSLGGLAGRNEQFF.

This clone was observed at least ten times. J is TRBJ1-4 and V is TRBV6-1, with a tentative D call TRBD1 (5 bases). Trimming stripped 5 bases from V and 7 bases from J, with 17 bases between. This CDR3 spans 15 amino acids. Germline V gives CDR1 MNHNS, CDR2 SASEGT. Here the CDR3 DNA reads TGTGCCAGCAGTTCATTGGACACCCGCGGTGAAAAACTGTTTTTT. It specifies CASSSLDTRGEKLFF.

The chain is built from TRBV27 and TRBJ1-5, with D perhaps TRBD1 (5 bases). The CDR3 loop spans 15 amino acids. The V end lost 6 bases, the J end lost 4 bases, and 16 bases lay between the germline ends. Germline loops: CDR1 MNHEY, CDR2 SMNVEV (reference sequence). CDR3 DNA: TGTGCCAGCAGGCCCTATTCCGGGGGAAATCAGCCCCAGCATTTT. It codes for CASRPYSGGNQPQHF.

J is TRBJ2-5 and V is TRBV28; possibly TRBD2 for D (6 bases). The germline V and J ends were trimmed by 8 bases and 3 bases, with 19 bases remaining between them. The CDR3 is 15 residues long. From germline, CDR1 is MDHEN and CDR2 SYDVKM. CDR3 amino acids: CASSPNPRGKETQYF. The CDR3 nucleotides are TGTGCCAGCTCTCCGAACCCCCGGGGGAAAGAGACCCAGTACTTC. Using reference TRBV28 and TRBJ2-5 for the parts outside the CDR3, the full variable domain is DVKVTQSSRYLVKRTGEKVFLECVQDMDHENMFWYRQDPGLGLRLIYFSYDVKMKEKGDIPEGYSVSREKKERFSLILESASTNQTSMYLCASSPNPRGKETQYFGPGTRLLVL.

This chain uses TRBV30 with TRBJ2-7; 7 nucleotides align to TRBD2. V shed 4 bases, J shed 7 bases, and the junction held 13 bases outside the gene matches. From germline, CDR1 is GTSNPN and CDR2 SVGIG (reference sequence). The CDR3 runs to 14 residues. As DNA, the CDR3 is TGTGCCTGGACTAGCGGAACCCTTCTTTGGGAGCAGTACTTC. The encoded protein is CAWTSGTLLWEQYF.

Only one count was recorded for this clone. The chain has TRBV7-2 and TRBJ1-2; 9 positions agree with TRBD1. This CDR3 region has 15 residues. The germline gives CDR1 SGHTA, CDR2 FQGNSA. The V gene end was trimmed by 4 bases and the J gene end by 8 bases; junction bases not matched to a gene: 11. CDR3 residues: CASSSPGQGVGGYTF. In DNA, the CDR3 is TGTGCCAGCAGCTCACCGGGACAGGGAGTGGGGGGCTACACCTTC. The full variable domain, its missing parts supplied by reference TRBV7-2 and TRBJ1-2, is GAGVSQSPSNKVTEKGKDVELRCDPISGHTALYWYRQSLGQGLEFLIYFQGNSAPDKSGLPSDRFSAERTGGSVSTLTIQRTQQEDSAVYLCASSSPGQGVGGYTFGSGTRLTVV.

CDR3: CASSDPGQGFEKLFF. The CDR3 DNA follows: TGTGCCAGCAGTGACCCGGGACAGGGATTTGAAAAACTGTTTTTT. This chain connects TRBV6-4 to TRBJ1-4, with TRBD1 identical over 9 bases. This CDR3 is 15 amino acids long. The ends lost 2 bases at V and 7 bases at J; junction bases unmatched: 5. Germline CDR1 MRHNA, CDR2 SNTAGT.

The chain carries TRBV7-9 and TRBJ1-5; weak D call: TRBD1 (6 bases). The CDR3 length is 14 residues. V was pared by 1 base and J by 5 bases, with 9 bases between. CDR1 is SEHNR, CDR2 FQNEAQ, per germline (reference sequence). In nucleotides, the CDR3 is TGTGCCAGCAGCTTAGGCTCAGGGGATCAGCCCCAGCATTTT. It specifies CASSLGSGDQPQHF.

This chain connects TRBV28 to TRBJ1-4; a weak D match, TRBD1 (5 bases). CDR1 MDHEN and CDR2 SYDVKM come from the germline V gene. V dropped 11 bases and J dropped 0 bases, with 7 bases sitting between them. This CDR3 has 12 residues. Written as DNA, the CDR3 is TGTGCCGGGGGGGCAACTAATGAAAAACTGTTTTTT. The encoded protein is CAGGATNEKLFF.

V gene TRBV28 combines with J gene TRBJ2-3, with 9 positions matching TRBD1. CDR3 length: 17 amino acids. CDR1 MDHEN and CDR2 SYDVKM come from the germline V gene. V lost 3 bases, J lost 5 bases, and 12 bases stayed unmatched. The CDR3 region has the DNA TGTGCCAGCAGTTTCTACAGGGGGCTGGGGTTGGAAGATACGCAGTATTTT. Translation: CASSFYRGLGLEDTQYF.